One T cell receptor beta chain is described in this entry. Which antigen it targets is not known. No much larger clonotype is one base removed from it; base qualities were not supplied. This specimen includes other DNA sequences encoding the same CDR3. The entire isolated RNA was reverse transcribed using the High Capacity cDNA Reverse Transcription Kit, and thus expressed TCRB transcripts were sequenced. Deep immunoSEQ sequencing was applied to naive, central memory and regulatory T cell samples, giving an average of roughly 3.6 million total reads per sample. Sorted cells were lysed in RLT buffer, and RNA was extracted using DNase-treated RNeasy Micro or Mini kits according to cell number. Each cell subset was processed separately to prevent cross-contamination, with patient and healthy donor samples processed together. The immunoSEQ multiplex PCR was used to amplify TCRB sequences from cDNA, generating 87-bp fragments that spanned the CDR3 region. Sequencing of the amplicons was done on the Illumina HiSeq platform. The original methods were these. Synthetic template baselines were used to correct PCR bias computationally, reads within Hamming distance 2 were collapsed together, and singletons that could not be merged were discarded. By aligning reads against IMGT, V, D and J genes, CDR3 length, and insertions or deletions at six rearrangement sites were assigned. Within each subset, clonotype counts were normalized to sorted cell number, and only after that were true diversity and Gini coefficients computed with the tcR R package. Repertoire sharing was quantified using the overlap coefficient calculated on TCRB nucleotide sequences. Entries here come from immuneACCESS through TCRdb and include only in-frame sequences with V and J called. Some clones fail to appear in such tables; in the studies checked, an unresolved V gene covers under half of the shortfall, and the cause of the remainder is unknown. V and J calls and clone size are given by that table; D and trimming were obtained from the DNA. This sample holds over 150,000 clones; around 10% were observed only once. Jointly, the top ten make up 0.4% to 0.55% of the sample.

From each donor, a single peripheral blood sample of around 120 mL on average was drawn into heparinised tubes. Naive, central memory, regulatory and stem cell-like memory CD4+ T cells were sorted on a BD FACSAria II using a panel including CD45RO, CCR7, CD25, CD127, CD95 and CD27. Purity was above 98% for every sorted population. Right away, PBMCs were isolated by Lymphoprep density gradient centrifugation and were stained directly, with no culture step. Samples were stained and sorted in pairs, with one healthy donor and one patient per experiment, so that batch effects were minimized. Including cysteine and phenylalanine, the CDR3 has 12 amino acids. Only the CDR3 DNA stays, 36 bases, in frame from base 1. Cut back by 4 bases and 4 bases, the V and J ends lie 7 bases apart. The germline V gene provides CDR1 SGHTA and CDR2 FQGTGA. This sample was taken from a study of beta chain features in type 1 diabetes (dated by TCRdb to 2016 to 2019). About the investigation overall: Mean age, gender distribution, total cell number and subset yield did not differ between patients and healthy donors. Across all samples, fewer than 130 million sorted cells were examined, and cell number per subset correlated strongly with RNA yield. In the study, recently diagnosed type 1 diabetes patients and matched healthy donors were compared on the TCRB repertoires of their sorted circulating CD4+ T cell subsets. Regulatory and stem cell-like memory subsets were isolated from only 8 patients and about eight healthy donors, whereas naive and central memory subsets came from all 28 donors.

Overall results and qualifications from the work: Shorter templates might have been favored by PCR, but patient and control samples were amplified and corrected together, so both groups would have been affected equally by any skew. Because cDNA was sequenced instead of genomic DNA, highly expressing activated cells could be over-represented, though the groups showed no difference in activation or CD3 levels. Patients with type 1 diabetes made fewer insertions and deleted more nucleotides at VDJ recombination sites, implying thymic rearrangement abnormalities. Type 1 diabetes patients showed a moderate but significant shortening of TCRB CDR3 length in all four CD4+ subsets. The naive, central memory and regulatory TCRB repertoires appeared to resemble one another more closely among patients than among healthy donors. HLA sub-analyses involved small numbers of individuals, so any influence of HLA type on TCRB rearrangement remained unresolved.

The clonotype was recovered from a young man with type 1 diabetes. The sample comprised central memory CD4+ T cells from blood. Rearrangement joined TRBV7-3 to TRBJ1-1; the D gene is not confidently resolved. DNA sequence: TGTGCCAGCAGCTCGGAGGGCACTGAAGCTTTCTTT. Its coded protein is CASSSEGTEAFF.